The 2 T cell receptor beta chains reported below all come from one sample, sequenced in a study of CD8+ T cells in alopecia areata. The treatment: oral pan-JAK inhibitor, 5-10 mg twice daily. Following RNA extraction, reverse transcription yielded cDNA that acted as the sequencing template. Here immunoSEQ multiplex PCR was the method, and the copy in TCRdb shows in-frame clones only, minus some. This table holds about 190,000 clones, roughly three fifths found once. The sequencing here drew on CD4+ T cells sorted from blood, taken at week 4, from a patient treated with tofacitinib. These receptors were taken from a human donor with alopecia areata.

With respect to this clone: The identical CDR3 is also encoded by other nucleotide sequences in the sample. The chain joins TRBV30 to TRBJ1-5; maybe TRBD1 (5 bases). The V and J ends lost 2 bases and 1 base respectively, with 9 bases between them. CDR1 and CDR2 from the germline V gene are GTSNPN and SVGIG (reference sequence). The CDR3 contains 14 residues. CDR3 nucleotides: TGTGCCTGGAGTCCGGGACGGAGCAATCAGCCCCAGCATTTT. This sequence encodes CAWSPGRSNQPQHF.

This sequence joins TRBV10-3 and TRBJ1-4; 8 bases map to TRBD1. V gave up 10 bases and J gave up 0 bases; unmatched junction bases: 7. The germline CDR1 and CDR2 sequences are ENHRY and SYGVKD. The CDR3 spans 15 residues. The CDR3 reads CATGQGVATNEKLFF. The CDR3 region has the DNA TGTGCCACCGGACAGGGAGTTGCAACTAATGAAAAACTGTTTTTT.